This TCR beta chain appears in the sequencing data of a study of blood T cell repertoires in COVID-19. In this sample, this clone turned up a few times. The method was immunoSEQ multiplex PCR; TCRdb's version includes in-frame clones alone and lacks a portion of them. This sample has approximately 150,000 clones, with approximately 90% found just once. Germline V gives CDR1 MGHDK, CDR2 SYGVNS. The CDR3 is 18 amino acids. V was trimmed by 0 bases and J by 0 bases, leaving 17 bases between them. Sequences were obtained from peripheral blood. The origin of this receptor is a woman aged 45-59 years with acute or convalescent COVID-19. The chain links TRBV25-1 to TRBJ1-1, with D tentatively TRBD1 (5 bases). The CDR3 coding sequence is TGTGCCAGCAGTGAATATTTCGGGGGATTCGACATGAACACTGAAGCTTTCTTT. Residues: CASSEYFGGFDMNTEAFF.